This is a list of T cell receptor beta chains from one sample in a study of blood T cell repertoires in COVID-19. Some clones are missing from TCRdb's copy, which holds only in-frame ones; the method was immunoSEQ multiplex PCR. The sample shows about 330,000 clones, about 90% of them seen only once. Sequencing input: PBMCs or T cells enriched from blood (not recorded which). The source is a woman aged 25 to 39 who had recovered from COVID-19. The CDR3 runs from the conserved cysteine through the conserved F or W. The D gene is left open where the match is weak. For some rows the clone size is stated as once, few or many, or as a class when expanded; others skip it.

d_gene: -
j_gene: TRBJ2-2
v_gene: TRBV28
abundance: once
CDR3aa: CASSLQNTGELFF
CDR3nt: TGTGCCAGCAGTTTACAGAACACCGGGGAGCTGTTTTTT

d_gene: TRBD1
j_gene: TRBJ1-2
v_gene: TRBV27
abundance: -
CDR3aa: CASSWDRNYGYTF
CDR3nt: TGTGCCAGCAGTTGGGACAGGAACTATGGCTACACCTTC

d_gene: TRBD1
j_gene: TRBJ2-7
v_gene: TRBV4-1
abundance: -
CDR3aa: CASSRGQGVYEQYF
CDR3nt: TGCGCCAGCAGCCGGGGACAGGGGGTCTACGAGCAGTACTTC

d_gene: -
j_gene: TRBJ1-1
v_gene: TRBV21-1
abundance: once
CDR3aa: CASSGEGDRELLITEAFF
CDR3nt: TGTGCCAGCAGCGGTGAGGGGGACAGGGAACTTCTAATCACTGAAGCTTTCTTT

d_gene: TRBD1
j_gene: TRBJ2-5
v_gene: TRBV6-5
abundance: -
CDR3aa: CASTHEGQLQETQYF
CDR3nt: TGTGCCAGCACCCACGAGGGACAGCTCCAAGAGACCCAGTACTTC

d_gene: -
j_gene: TRBJ2-2
v_gene: TRBV5-1
abundance: -
CDR3aa: CASSLEAADTGELFF
CDR3nt: TGCGCCAGCAGCTTGGAGGCGGCAGACACCGGGGAGCTGTTTTTT

d_gene: -
j_gene: TRBJ2-3
v_gene: TRBV11-3
abundance: -
CDR3aa: CASSYGVGVTDTQYF
CDR3nt: TGTGCCAGCAGCTACGGGGTAGGAGTCACAGATACGCAGTATTTT

d_gene: -
j_gene: TRBJ1-3
v_gene: TRBV18
abundance: once
CDR3aa: CASSPTFDSGNTIYF
CDR3nt: TGTGCCAGCTCACCAACATTCGATTCTGGAAACACCATATATTTT

d_gene: -
j_gene: TRBJ2-6
v_gene: TRBV5-1
abundance: -
CDR3aa: CASSGTGTAGANVLTF
CDR3nt: TGCGCCAGCAGCGGGACTGGGACCGCTGGGGCCAACGTCCTGACTTTC

d_gene: TRBD1
j_gene: TRBJ1-2
v_gene: TRBV5-4
abundance: once
CDR3aa: CASRPLIDRDYGYTF
CDR3nt: TGTGCCAGCAGACCTCTGATTGACAGGGACTATGGCTACACCTTC

d_gene: -
j_gene: TRBJ2-2
v_gene: TRBV19
abundance: -
CDR3aa: CASSTLRTANTGELFF
CDR3nt: TGTGCCAGTAGTACCCTCCGTACTGCGAACACCGGGGAGCTGTTTTTT

d_gene: -
j_gene: TRBJ1-1
v_gene: TRBV19
abundance: -
CDR3aa: CASSATSRGGNTEAFF
CDR3nt: TGTGCCAGTAGTGCTACCTCCAGAGGGGGAAACACTGAAGCTTTCTTT

d_gene: TRBD2
j_gene: TRBJ2-7
v_gene: TRBV28
abundance: -
CDR3aa: CASSLSPGLVGQYF
CDR3nt: TGTGCCAGCAGTTTATCTCCGGGACTAGTCGGGCAGTACTTC

d_gene: -
j_gene: TRBJ1-1
v_gene: TRBV2
abundance: few
CDR3aa: CASRQTEAFF
CDR3nt: TGTGCCAGCAGACAGACTGAAGCTTTCTTT

d_gene: TRBD2
j_gene: TRBJ2-7
v_gene: TRBV5-5
abundance: -
CDR3aa: CASTRAVTSGRAYEQYF
CDR3nt: TGTGCCAGCACCCGCGCGGTGACTAGCGGGAGAGCCTACGAGCAGTACTTC

d_gene: -
j_gene: TRBJ2-2
v_gene: TRBV4-1
abundance: few
CDR3aa: CASSPGPLGPNTGELFF
CDR3nt: TGCGCCAGCAGCCCAGGCCCTTTGGGGCCGAACACCGGGGAGCTGTTTTTT

d_gene: TRBD1
j_gene: TRBJ2-5
v_gene: TRBV11-2
abundance: once
CDR3aa: CASSLDRGQETQYF
CDR3nt: TGTGCCAGCAGCTTAGACAGGGGGCAAGAGACCCAGTACTTC

d_gene: TRBD1
j_gene: TRBJ2-7
v_gene: TRBV11-2
abundance: -
CDR3aa: CASSLALFRSGTGAYEQYF
CDR3nt: TGTGCCAGCAGCTTAGCCCTGTTCAGATCGGGGACAGGGGCGTACGAGCAGTACTTC

d_gene: TRBD1
j_gene: TRBJ1-2
v_gene: TRBV30
abundance: -
CDR3aa: CAWLNRGGYGYTF
CDR3nt: TGTGCCTGGCTTAACAGGGGAGGCTATGGCTACACCTTC

d_gene: -
j_gene: TRBJ1-5
v_gene: TRBV20-1
abundance: -
CDR3aa: CSASSGVEEPQHF
CDR3nt: TGCAGTGCTAGTTCCGGGGTTGAGGAGCCCCAGCATTTT

d_gene: TRBD1
j_gene: TRBJ1-5
v_gene: TRBV6-5
abundance: -
CDR3aa: CATVDRAGQPQHF
CDR3nt: TGTGCCACAGTAGACAGGGCGGGTCAGCCCCAGCATTTT

d_gene: -
j_gene: TRBJ1-2
v_gene: TRBV28
abundance: -
CDR3aa: CASSLPNLMARESYGYTF
CDR3nt: TGTGCCAGCAGTTTACCAAATCTTATGGCGCGGGAGAGCTATGGCTACACCTTC

d_gene: TRBD2
j_gene: TRBJ2-3
v_gene: TRBV3-1/TRBV3-2
abundance: -
CDR3aa: CASSQETPGLAGTDTQYF
CDR3nt: TGTGCCAGCAGCCAGGAAACCCCGGGGCTAGCGGGCACAGATACGCAGTATTTT

d_gene: -
j_gene: TRBJ1-2
v_gene: TRBV5-4
abundance: -
CDR3aa: CASSLDSNYGYTF
CDR3nt: TGTGCCAGCAGCTTGGACAGCAACTATGGCTACACCTTC

d_gene: -
j_gene: TRBJ1-4
v_gene: TRBV5-4
abundance: -
CDR3aa: CASSLANGQEGEKLFF
CDR3nt: TGTGCCAGCAGCTTGGCCAACGGGCAGGAGGGTGAAAAACTGTTTTTT

d_gene: -
j_gene: TRBJ1-2
v_gene: TRBV29-1
abundance: -
CDR3aa: CSVWGGNYGYTF
CDR3nt: TGCAGCGTTTGGGGCGGTAACTATGGCTACACCTTC

d_gene: -
j_gene: TRBJ1-2
v_gene: TRBV20-1
abundance: -
CDR3aa: CSSAAAGGYTF
CDR3nt: TGCAGTTCAGCAGCCGCAGGGGGCTACACCTTC

d_gene: -
j_gene: TRBJ1-2
v_gene: TRBV27
abundance: -
CDR3aa: CASSSGTANYGYTF
CDR3nt: TGTGCCAGCAGTTCGGGTACCGCTAACTATGGCTACACCTTC

d_gene: TRBD2
j_gene: TRBJ2-5
v_gene: TRBV7-3
abundance: -
CDR3aa: CASSPQGTSSVQETQYF
CDR3nt: TGTGCCAGCAGCCCCCAGGGGACTAGCAGCGTACAAGAGACCCAGTACTTC

d_gene: TRBD2
j_gene: TRBJ2-3
v_gene: TRBV24-1
abundance: -
CDR3aa: CATSDFRTSGDRTDTQYF
CDR3nt: TGTGCCACCAGTGATTTCCGGACTAGCGGGGACCGCACAGATACGCAGTATTTT

d_gene: TRBD2
j_gene: TRBJ2-5
v_gene: TRBV5-6
abundance: -
CDR3aa: CASSLGLAGGGQETQYF
CDR3nt: TGTGCCAGCAGCTTGGGACTAGCGGGGGGAGGGCAAGAGACCCAGTACTTC

d_gene: -
j_gene: TRBJ1-1
v_gene: TRBV27
abundance: few
CDR3aa: CASSPGGGSEAFF
CDR3nt: TGTGCCAGCAGTCCTGGGGGGGGGAGTGAAGCTTTCTTT

d_gene: -
j_gene: TRBJ2-7
v_gene: TRBV15
abundance: once
CDR3aa: CATSRASSDRPWEQYF
CDR3nt: TGTGCCACCAGCAGAGCATCCTCCGACAGGCCTTGGGAGCAGTACTTC

d_gene: -
j_gene: TRBJ2-7
v_gene: TRBV12-5
abundance: -
CDR3aa: CASGLVVGSSGYEQYF
CDR3nt: TGTGCTAGTGGTTTGGTGGTAGGTAGTTCAGGGTACGAGCAGTACTTC

d_gene: TRBD2
j_gene: TRBJ2-3
v_gene: TRBV2
abundance: -
CDR3aa: CASQAGNADTQYF
CDR3nt: TGTGCCAGCCAAGCGGGGAATGCAGATACGCAGTATTTT

d_gene: TRBD1
j_gene: TRBJ1-2
v_gene: TRBV10-3
abundance: -
CDR3aa: CAISPGTGDGYTF
CDR3nt: TGTGCCATCAGTCCAGGGACAGGGGATGGCTACACCTTC

d_gene: -
j_gene: TRBJ1-5
v_gene: TRBV10-2
abundance: -
CDR3aa: CASMEQSYQPQHF
CDR3nt: TGCGCCAGCATGGAACAGAGCTATCAGCCCCAGCATTTT

d_gene: -
j_gene: TRBJ1-4
v_gene: TRBV19
abundance: once
CDR3aa: CASSIGGGTNEKLFF
CDR3nt: TGTGCCAGTAGTATAGGGGGCGGAACTAATGAAAAACTGTTTTTT

d_gene: TRBD1
j_gene: TRBJ1-4
v_gene: TRBV24-1
abundance: -
CDR3aa: CATSDSDRNHEKLFF
CDR3nt: TGTGCCACCAGTGATTCGGACAGGAACCATGAAAAACTGTTTTTT

d_gene: TRBD1
j_gene: TRBJ1-1
v_gene: TRBV9
abundance: -
CDR3aa: CASTLIGQGGTEAFF
CDR3nt: TGTGCCAGCACCCTAATAGGACAGGGAGGCACTGAAGCTTTCTTT

d_gene: TRBD1
j_gene: TRBJ1-2
v_gene: TRBV7-2
abundance: -
CDR3aa: CASRMTGRPNYGYTF
CDR3nt: TGTGCCAGCAGAATGACAGGGAGACCTAACTATGGCTACACCTTC

d_gene: TRBD1
j_gene: TRBJ1-6
v_gene: TRBV2
abundance: -
CDR3aa: CASSDPTGESPLHF
CDR3nt: TGTGCCAGCAGTGATCCAACAGGGGAATCACCCCTCCACTTT

d_gene: -
j_gene: TRBJ1-1
v_gene: TRBV2
abundance: -
CDR3aa: CASSENRNTEAFF
CDR3nt: TGTGCCAGCAGTGAAAACAGGAACACTGAAGCTTTCTTT

d_gene: -
j_gene: TRBJ2-3
v_gene: TRBV4-1
abundance: -
CDR3aa: CASSQEDSEDTQYF
CDR3nt: TGCGCCAGCAGCCAAGAAGACAGCGAGGATACGCAGTATTTT

d_gene: -
j_gene: TRBJ1-5
v_gene: TRBV2
abundance: -
CDR3aa: CASSDYSSNQPQHF
CDR3nt: TGTGCCAGCAGTGATTATTCGAGCAATCAGCCCCAGCATTTT

d_gene: -
j_gene: TRBJ1-1
v_gene: TRBV5-1
abundance: -
CDR3aa: CASSLSQGTEAFF
CDR3nt: TGCGCCAGCAGCTTATCACAGGGAACTGAAGCTTTCTTT

d_gene: TRBD1
j_gene: TRBJ2-1
v_gene: TRBV6-5
abundance: -
CDR3aa: CASSTGTAYNEQFF
CDR3nt: TGTGCCAGCAGCACCGGGACAGCCTACAATGAGCAGTTCTTC

d_gene: -
j_gene: TRBJ2-1
v_gene: TRBV7-9
abundance: -
CDR3aa: CASSPSYGEEVNEQFF
CDR3nt: TGTGCCAGCAGCCCGTCATACGGTGAGGAAGTAAATGAGCAGTTCTTC

d_gene: -
j_gene: TRBJ1-6
v_gene: TRBV9
abundance: -
CDR3aa: CASSSSPGNSSPLHF
CDR3nt: TGTGCCAGCAGCTCCTCCCCCGGGAACTCTTCACCCCTCCACTTT

d_gene: -
j_gene: TRBJ1-2
v_gene: TRBV20-1
abundance: -
CDR3aa: CSASIRGGNYGYTF
CDR3nt: TGCAGTGCTAGTATCCGTGGAGGTAACTATGGCTACACCTTC

d_gene: -
j_gene: TRBJ1-1
v_gene: TRBV4-1
abundance: -
CDR3aa: CASRGLLRNTEAFF
CDR3nt: TGCGCCAGCAGGGGCCTCTTGAGGAACACTGAAGCTTTCTTT

d_gene: -
j_gene: TRBJ1-1
v_gene: TRBV6-1
abundance: -
CDR3aa: CASSEAGVGNTEAFF
CDR3nt: TGTGCCAGCAGTGAGGCAGGGGTGGGCAACACTGAAGCTTTCTTT

d_gene: -
j_gene: TRBJ2-1
v_gene: TRBV19
abundance: -
CDR3aa: CASSIGHNSYNEQFF
CDR3nt: TGTGCCAGTAGTATAGGACACAACTCCTACAATGAGCAGTTCTTC

d_gene: -
j_gene: TRBJ2-7
v_gene: TRBV2
abundance: -
CDR3aa: CASRVEESSYEQYF
CDR3nt: TGTGCCAGCAGGGTCGAAGAGAGCTCCTACGAGCAGTACTTC

d_gene: -
j_gene: TRBJ2-3
v_gene: TRBV6-6
abundance: few
CDR3aa: CASSRLTPSTDTQYF
CDR3nt: TGTGCCAGCAGTCGGCTAACGCCTAGCACAGATACGCAGTATTTT

d_gene: TRBD1
j_gene: TRBJ1-1
v_gene: TRBV9
abundance: -
CDR3aa: CASSPRGQPEAFF
CDR3nt: TGTGCCAGCAGCCCCCGGGGACAGCCTGAAGCTTTCTTT

d_gene: TRBD1
j_gene: TRBJ1-6
v_gene: TRBV27
abundance: -
CDR3aa: CASSLLRPGQGASPLHF
CDR3nt: TGTGCCAGCAGTTTGCTCAGACCGGGACAGGGGGCTTCACCCCTCCACTTT

d_gene: TRBD1
j_gene: TRBJ1-1
v_gene: TRBV2
abundance: -
CDR3aa: CASSFTGDGTEAFF
CDR3nt: TGTGCCAGCAGTTTTACAGGGGATGGCACTGAAGCTTTCTTT

d_gene: -
j_gene: TRBJ1-1
v_gene: TRBV6-5
abundance: -
CDR3aa: CATVAGQLNTEAFF
CDR3nt: TGTGCCACCGTTGCTGGACAGCTGAACACTGAAGCTTTCTTT